This TCR beta chain stems from a study of Ad26.COV2.S vaccination and SARS-CoV-2 variants. Overall study: As a participant in COV1001, the donor was in the Ad26.COV2.S trial arm. Study-wide points: It was reported that spike-specific CD8+ and CD4+ T cell responses were substantially broad after vaccination. Those who received vaccine or placebo ended up with similar non-spike TCR breadth. Greater spike-specific TCR breadth was seen in vaccine recipients than in placebo recipients.

Produced via immunoSEQ multiplex PCR; TCRdb's table is partial and in-frame only. The table lists about 330,000 clones, 75% to 90% of them singletons. Stated treatment: some 19 received Ad26.COV2.S at low or high dose, single or two shots; about 5 received placebo; per-sample allocation not given. The samples were gathered on day 63 after the first injection of vaccine or placebo. The ends were cut back, 7 bases at V and 7 bases at J, with 13 bases in the middle. There are 13 residues in the CDR3. For this clone: Antigen unknown.

The sequence was collected from a person aged 18 to 59 who received the Ad26.COV2.S COVID-19 vaccine or a placebo. The specimen was peripheral blood, collected in a trial of Ad26.COV2.S vaccine versus placebo. V gene TRBV12-3 or TRBV12-4 combines with J gene TRBJ1-4, with D perhaps matching TRBD1 (5 bases). DNA of the CDR3: TGTGCCAGCAAGCAGGGCGCGGCTGAAAAACTGTTTTTT. Its translation: CASKQGAAEKLFF.